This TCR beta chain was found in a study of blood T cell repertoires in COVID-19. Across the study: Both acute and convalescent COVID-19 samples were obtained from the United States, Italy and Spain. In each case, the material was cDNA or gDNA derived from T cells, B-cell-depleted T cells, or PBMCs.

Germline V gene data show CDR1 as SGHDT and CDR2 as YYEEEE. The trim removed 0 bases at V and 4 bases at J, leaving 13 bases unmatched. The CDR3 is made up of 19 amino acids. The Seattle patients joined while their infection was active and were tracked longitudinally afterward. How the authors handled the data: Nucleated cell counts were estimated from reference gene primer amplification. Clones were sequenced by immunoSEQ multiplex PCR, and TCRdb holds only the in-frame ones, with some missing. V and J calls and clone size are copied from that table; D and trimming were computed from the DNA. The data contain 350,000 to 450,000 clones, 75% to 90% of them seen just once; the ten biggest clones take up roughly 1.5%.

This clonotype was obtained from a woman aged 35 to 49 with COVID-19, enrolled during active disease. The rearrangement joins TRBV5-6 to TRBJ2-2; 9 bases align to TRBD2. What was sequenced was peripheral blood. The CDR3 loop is CASSLAYERGAGPTGELFF. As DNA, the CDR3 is TGTGCCAGCAGCTTGGCCTACGAGCGGGGGGCCGGCCCCACCGGGGAGCTGTTTTTT.